Listed here is a single T cell receptor beta chain. The target antigen is unknown. The data derive from a study of cytomegalovirus exposure and HLA in healthy donors. Germline assignment: CDR1 SGHVS and CDR2 FNYEAQ. CDR3 size: 14 residues. The V end was cut by 4 bases, the J end by 3 bases, with 12 bases between. Study results and limitations: Whilst most TCR sequences proved rare, a subset of public TCRs occurred across many donors.

Assay used: immunoSEQ multiplex PCR; TCRdb lists only in-frame clones, some missing. The sample shows 100,000 to 120,000 clones, 70% to 85% of them seen only once. The sequence derives from a woman in her late teens or twenties in good health and CMV-seronegative. The sample consisted of PBMCs. The rearrangement uses TRBV7-6 and TRBJ2-5, with a possible D match to TRBD1 (5 bases). The CDR3 is CASSYPTDEETQYF. The CDR3 coding sequence is TGTGCCAGCAGCTACCCGACAGACGAAGAGACCCAGTACTTC.